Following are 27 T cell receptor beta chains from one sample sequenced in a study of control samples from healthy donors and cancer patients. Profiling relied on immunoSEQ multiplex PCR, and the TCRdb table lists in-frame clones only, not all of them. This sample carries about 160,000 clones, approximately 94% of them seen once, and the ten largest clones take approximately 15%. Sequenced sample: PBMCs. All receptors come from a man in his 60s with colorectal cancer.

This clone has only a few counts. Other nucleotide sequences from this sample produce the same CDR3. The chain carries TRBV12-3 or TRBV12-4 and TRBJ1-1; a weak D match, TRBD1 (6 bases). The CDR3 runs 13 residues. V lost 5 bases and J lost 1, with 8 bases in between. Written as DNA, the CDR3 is TGTGCCAGCAGTCGGACAGCGAACACTGAAGCTTTCTTT. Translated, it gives CASSRTANTEAFF.

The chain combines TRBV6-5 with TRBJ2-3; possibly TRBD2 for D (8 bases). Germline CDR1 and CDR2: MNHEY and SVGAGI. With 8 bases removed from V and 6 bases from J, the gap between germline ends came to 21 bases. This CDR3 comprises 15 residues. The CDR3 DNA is TGTGCCAGCGCGAGGGACAGCGGGGGACGGGATACGCAGTATTTT. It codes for CASARDSGGRDTQYF.

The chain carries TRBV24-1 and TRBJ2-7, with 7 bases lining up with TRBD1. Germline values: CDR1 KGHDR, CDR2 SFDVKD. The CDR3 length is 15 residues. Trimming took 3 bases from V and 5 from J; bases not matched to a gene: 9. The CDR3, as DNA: TGTGCCACCAGTGATAGCCGGGACAGAGTCAACGAGCAGTACTTC. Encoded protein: CATSDSRDRVNEQYF.

CDR3 nucleotide sequence: TGTGCCAGCTCCCGGGACATTTCCCTAAGCTCCTATAATTCACCCCTCCACTTT. Its translation is CASSRDISLSSYNSPLHF. V and J are TRBV5-5 and TRBJ1-6; TRBD1 might be the D (6 bases). V was trimmed by 7 bases and J by 0 bases, leaving 20 bases between them. The CDR3 sequence is 18 residues long. Germline assignment: CDR1 SGHKS and CDR2 YYEKEE (reference sequence).

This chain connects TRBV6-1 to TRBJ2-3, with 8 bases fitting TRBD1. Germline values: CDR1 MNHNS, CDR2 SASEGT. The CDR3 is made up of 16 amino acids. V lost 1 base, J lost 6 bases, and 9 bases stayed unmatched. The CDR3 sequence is CASSEGTGLVIDTQYF. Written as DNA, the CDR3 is TGTGCCAGCAGTGAAGGGACAGGGTTAGTGATCGATACGCAGTATTTT.

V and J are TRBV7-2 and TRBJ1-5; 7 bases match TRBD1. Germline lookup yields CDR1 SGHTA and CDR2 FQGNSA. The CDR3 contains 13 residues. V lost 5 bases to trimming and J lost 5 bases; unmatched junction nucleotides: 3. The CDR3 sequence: CASSVTGDQPQHF. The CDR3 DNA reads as TGTGCCAGCAGCGTCACAGGGGATCAGCCCCAGCATTTT.

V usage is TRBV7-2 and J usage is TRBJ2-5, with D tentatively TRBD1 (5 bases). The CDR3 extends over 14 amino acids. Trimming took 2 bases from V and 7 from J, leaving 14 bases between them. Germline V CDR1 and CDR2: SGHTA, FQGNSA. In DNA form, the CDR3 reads TGTGCCAGCAGCTTAATCCGCCCCCAGGGGACCCAGTACTTC. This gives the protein CASSLIRPQGTQYF.

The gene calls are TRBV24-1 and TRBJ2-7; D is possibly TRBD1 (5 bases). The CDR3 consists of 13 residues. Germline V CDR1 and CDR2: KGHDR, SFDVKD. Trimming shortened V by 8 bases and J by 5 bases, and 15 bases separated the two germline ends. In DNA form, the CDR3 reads TGTGCCACCACCTCAGGGTCGGCTGACGAGCAGTACTTC. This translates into CATTSGSADEQYF.

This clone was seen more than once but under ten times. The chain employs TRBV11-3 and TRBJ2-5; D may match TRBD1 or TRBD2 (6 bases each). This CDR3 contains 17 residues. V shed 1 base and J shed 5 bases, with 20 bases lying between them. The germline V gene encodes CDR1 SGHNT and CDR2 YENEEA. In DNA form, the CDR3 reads TGTGCCAGCAGCTTAGGCGGAGGGGGAGTATTAAGGGAGACCCAGTACTTC. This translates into CASSLGGGGVLRETQYF.

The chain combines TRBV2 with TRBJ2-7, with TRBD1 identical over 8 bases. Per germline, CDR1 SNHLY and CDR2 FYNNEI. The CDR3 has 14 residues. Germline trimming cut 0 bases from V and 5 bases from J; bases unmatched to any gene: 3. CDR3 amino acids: CASSEATGGHEQYF. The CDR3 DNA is TGTGCCAGCAGTGAAGCTACAGGGGGTCACGAGCAGTACTTC.

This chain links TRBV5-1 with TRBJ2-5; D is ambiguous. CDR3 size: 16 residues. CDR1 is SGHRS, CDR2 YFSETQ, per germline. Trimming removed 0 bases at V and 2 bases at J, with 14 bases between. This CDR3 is CASSLAGDNGQETQYF. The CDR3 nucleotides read TGCGCCAGCAGCTTGGCCGGAGACAATGGTCAAGAGACCCAGTACTTC. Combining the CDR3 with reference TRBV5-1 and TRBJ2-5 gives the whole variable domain KAGVTQTPRYLIKTRGQQVTLSCSPISGHRSVSWYQQTPGQGLQFLFEYFSETQRNKGNFPGRFSGRQFSNSRSEMNVSTLELGDSALYLCASSLAGDNGQETQYFGPGTRLLVL.

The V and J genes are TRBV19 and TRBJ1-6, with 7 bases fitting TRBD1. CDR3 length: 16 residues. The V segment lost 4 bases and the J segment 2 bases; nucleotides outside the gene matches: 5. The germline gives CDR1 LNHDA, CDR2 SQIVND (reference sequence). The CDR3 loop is CASSTNRGTYNSPLHF. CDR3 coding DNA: TGTGCCAGTAGTACCAACAGGGGAACCTATAATTCACCCCTCCACTTT.

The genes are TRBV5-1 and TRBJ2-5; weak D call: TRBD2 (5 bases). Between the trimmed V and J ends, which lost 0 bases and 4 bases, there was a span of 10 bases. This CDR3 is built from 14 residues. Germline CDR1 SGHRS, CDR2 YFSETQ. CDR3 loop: CASSLDSAGETQYF. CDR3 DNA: TGCGCCAGCAGCTTGGATAGCGCCGGAGAGACCCAGTACTTC. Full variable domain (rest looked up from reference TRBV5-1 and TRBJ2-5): KAGVTQTPRYLIKTRGQQVTLSCSPISGHRSVSWYQQTPGQGLQFLFEYFSETQRNKGNFPGRFSGRQFSNSRSEMNVSTLELGDSALYLCASSLDSAGETQYFGPGTRLLVL.

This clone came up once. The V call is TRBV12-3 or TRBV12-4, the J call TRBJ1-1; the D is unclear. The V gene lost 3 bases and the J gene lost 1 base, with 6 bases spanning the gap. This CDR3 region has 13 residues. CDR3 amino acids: CASSFSANTEAFF. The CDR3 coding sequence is TGTGCCAGCAGTTTCTCAGCGAACACTGAAGCTTTCTTT.

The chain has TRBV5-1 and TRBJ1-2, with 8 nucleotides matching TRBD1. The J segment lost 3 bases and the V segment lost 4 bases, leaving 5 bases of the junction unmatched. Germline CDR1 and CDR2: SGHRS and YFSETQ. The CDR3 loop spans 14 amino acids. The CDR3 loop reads CASSGQGADYGYTF. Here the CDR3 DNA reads TGCGCCAGCAGCGGGCAGGGGGCCGACTATGGCTACACCTTC.

The chain's CDR3 is CASSPGSGTGYNSPLHF. The CDR3 coding sequence is TGTGCCAGCAGCCCGGGATCCGGGACAGGTTATAATTCACCCCTCCACTTT. This rearrangement joins TRBV7-2 to TRBJ1-6, with 8 bases matching TRBD1. J was trimmed by 4 bases and V by 5 bases; bases with no gene match: 10. This CDR3 contains 17 residues. The germline gives CDR1 SGHTA, CDR2 FQGNSA.

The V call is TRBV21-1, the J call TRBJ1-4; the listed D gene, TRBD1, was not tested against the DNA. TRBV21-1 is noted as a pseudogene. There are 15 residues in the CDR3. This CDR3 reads CASSIGQGQGEKLFF. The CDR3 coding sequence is TGTGCCAGCAGCATTGGACAGGGGCAGGGAGAAAAACTGTTTTTT.

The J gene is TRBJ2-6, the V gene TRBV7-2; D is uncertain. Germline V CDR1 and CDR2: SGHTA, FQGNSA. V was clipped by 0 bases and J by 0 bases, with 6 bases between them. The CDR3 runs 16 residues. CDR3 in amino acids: CASSLAGDSGANVLTF. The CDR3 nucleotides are TGTGCCAGCAGCTTAGCTGGGGACTCTGGGGCCAACGTCCTGACTTTC.

The CDR3 nucleotides are TGTGCCAGCAATCCGGGACAGGGATTCTATGGCTACACCTTC. Translated, it gives CASNPGQGFYGYTF. The V gene is TRBV6-7, the J gene TRBJ1-2; 9 bases map to TRBD1. TRBV6-7 is flagged as an ORF with uncertain function. The length of the CDR3 is 14 residues. V dropped 7 bases and J dropped 4; count of bases not matched to a gene: 7.

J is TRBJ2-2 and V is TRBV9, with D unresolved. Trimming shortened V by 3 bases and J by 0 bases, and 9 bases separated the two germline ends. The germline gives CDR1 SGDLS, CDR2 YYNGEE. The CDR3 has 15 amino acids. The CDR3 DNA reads TGTGCCAGCAGCGGTGGGGTATCGAACACCGGGGAGCTGTTTTTT. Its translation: CASSGGVSNTGELFF.

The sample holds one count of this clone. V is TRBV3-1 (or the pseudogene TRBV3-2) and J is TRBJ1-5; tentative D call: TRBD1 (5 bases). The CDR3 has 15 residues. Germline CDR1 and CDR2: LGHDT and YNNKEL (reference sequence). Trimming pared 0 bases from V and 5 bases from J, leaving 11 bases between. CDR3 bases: TGTGCCAGCAGCCAAGATCTGTGGGGGGATCAGCCCCAGCATTTT. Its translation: CASSQDLWGDQPQHF.

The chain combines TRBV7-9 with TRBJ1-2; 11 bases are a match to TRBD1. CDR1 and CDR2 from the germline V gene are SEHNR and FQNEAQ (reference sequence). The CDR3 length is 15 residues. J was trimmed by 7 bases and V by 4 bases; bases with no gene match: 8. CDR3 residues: CASSSGTGGLLGYTF. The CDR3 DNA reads TGTGCCAGCAGCTCCGGGACAGGGGGACTTCTTGGCTACACCTTC. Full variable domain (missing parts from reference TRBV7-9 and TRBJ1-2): DTGVSQNPRHKITKRGQNVTFRCDPISEHNRLYWYRQTLGQGPEFLTYFQNEAQLEKSRLLSDRFSAERPKGSFSTLEIQRTEQGDSAMYLCASSSGTGGLLGYTFGSGTRLTVV.

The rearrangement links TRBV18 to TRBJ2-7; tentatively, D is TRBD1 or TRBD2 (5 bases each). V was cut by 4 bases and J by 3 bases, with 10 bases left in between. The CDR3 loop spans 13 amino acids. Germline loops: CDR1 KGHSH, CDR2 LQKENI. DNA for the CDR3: TGTGCCAGCTCACGGGGACGGGACTACGAGCAGTACTTC. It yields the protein CASSRGRDYEQYF.

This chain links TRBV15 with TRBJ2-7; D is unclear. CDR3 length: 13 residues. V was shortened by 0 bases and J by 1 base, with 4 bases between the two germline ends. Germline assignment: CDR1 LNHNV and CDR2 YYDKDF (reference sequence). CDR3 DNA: TGTGCCACCAGCAGAGAGGCTTCCTACGAGCAGTACTTC. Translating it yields CATSREASYEQYF.

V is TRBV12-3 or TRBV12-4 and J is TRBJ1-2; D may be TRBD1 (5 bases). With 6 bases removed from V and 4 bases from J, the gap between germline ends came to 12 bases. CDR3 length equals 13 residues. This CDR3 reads CASSLIRGYGYTF. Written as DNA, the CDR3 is TGTGCCAGCAGCCTGATAAGGGGCTATGGCTACACCTTC.

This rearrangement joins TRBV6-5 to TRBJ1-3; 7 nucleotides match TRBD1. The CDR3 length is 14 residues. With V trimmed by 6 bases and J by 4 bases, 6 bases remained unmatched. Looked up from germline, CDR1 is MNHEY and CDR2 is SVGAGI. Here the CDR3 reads CASSRGDGGNTIYF. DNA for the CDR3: TGTGCCAGCAGCAGGGGGGACGGAGGAAACACCATATATTTT.

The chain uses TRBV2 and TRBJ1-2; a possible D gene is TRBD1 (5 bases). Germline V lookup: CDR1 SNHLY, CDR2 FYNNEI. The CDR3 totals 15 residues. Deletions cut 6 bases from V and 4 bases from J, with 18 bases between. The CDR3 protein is CASRIDSSGGYGYTF. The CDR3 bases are TGTGCCAGCAGGATCGACAGTTCCGGCGGCTATGGCTACACCTTC. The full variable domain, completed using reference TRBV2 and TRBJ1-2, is EPEVTQTPSHQVTQMGQEVILRCVPISNHLYFYWYRQILGQKVEFLVSFYNNEISEKSEIFDDQFSVERPDGSNFTLKIRSTKLEDSAMYFCASRIDSSGGYGYTFGSGTRLTVV.